This T cell receptor (beta chain) was sequenced during a study of OX40 agonist ivuxolimab in advanced cancers. The wider study: An agonistic human IgG2 monoclonal antibody against OX40 (CD134) was given. Prior anti-PD-1, anti-PD-L1 or anti-CTLA-4 therapy was allowed; more than 30% had some.

Study-level points and caveats: Both CD4+ and CD8+ T cell populations in blood had undergone clonal expansion by week 6 at 0.1 to 3.0 mg/kg.

Individuals having autoimmune disease history or systemic immunosuppression were not enrolled. This clone was seen a single time. The target antigen is unknown. The protocol was immunoSEQ multiplex PCR, while the TCRdb copy is restricted to in-frame clones and leaves out a portion. The table includes 80,000 or so clones, over 85% detected once. V trimming: 5 bases; J trimming: 5 bases; junction bases outside the gene matches: 12. Germline loops: CDR1 MNHNY, CDR2 SVGAGI (reference sequence). This CDR3 region has 16 residues. This material consisted of CD4+ or CD8+ T cells sorted from blood, taken in a trial of the OX40 agonist ivuxolimab. The chain has TRBV6-6 and TRBJ2-5; 9 bases map to TRBD1. The receptor was isolated from an adult with an advanced solid tumor such as melanoma, head and neck, liver or kidney cancer. DNA of the CDR3: TGTGCCAGCAGTCACAAACAGGGGGCTTACCTTGAGACCCAGTACTTC. Encoded protein: CASSHKQGAYLETQYF.